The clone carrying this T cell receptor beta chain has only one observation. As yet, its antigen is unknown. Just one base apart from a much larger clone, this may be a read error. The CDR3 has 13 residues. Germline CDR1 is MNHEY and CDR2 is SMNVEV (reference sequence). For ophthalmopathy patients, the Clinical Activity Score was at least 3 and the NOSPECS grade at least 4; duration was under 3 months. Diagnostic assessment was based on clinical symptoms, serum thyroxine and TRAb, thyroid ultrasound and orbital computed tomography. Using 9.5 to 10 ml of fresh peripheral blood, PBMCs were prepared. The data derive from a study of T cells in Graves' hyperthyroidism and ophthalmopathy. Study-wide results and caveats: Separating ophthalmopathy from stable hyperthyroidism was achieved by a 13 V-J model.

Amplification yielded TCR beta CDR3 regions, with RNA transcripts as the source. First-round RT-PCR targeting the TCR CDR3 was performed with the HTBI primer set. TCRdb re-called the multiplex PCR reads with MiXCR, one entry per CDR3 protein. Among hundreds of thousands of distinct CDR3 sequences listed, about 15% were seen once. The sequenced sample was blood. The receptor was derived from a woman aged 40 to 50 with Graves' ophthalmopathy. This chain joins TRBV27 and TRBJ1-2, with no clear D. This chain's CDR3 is CASSLSHNDGYTF. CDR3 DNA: TGTGCCAGCAGTTTATCCCATAACGATGGCTACACCTTC.